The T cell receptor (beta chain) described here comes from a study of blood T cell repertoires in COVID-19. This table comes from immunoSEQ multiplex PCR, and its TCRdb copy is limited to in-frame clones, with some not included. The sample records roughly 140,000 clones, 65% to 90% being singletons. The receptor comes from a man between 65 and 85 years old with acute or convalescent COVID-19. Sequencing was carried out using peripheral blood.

This CDR3 is CASSLTTDTQETQYF. The CDR3 bases are TGTGCCAGCAGCTTAACCACCGACACCCAAGAGACCCAGTACTTC. The chain carries TRBV7-9 and TRBJ2-5, with D hard to call. Germline CDR1 SEHNR, CDR2 FQNEAQ (reference sequence). Trimming took off 2 bases at V and 1 base at J, with 11 bases between the two ends. The CDR3 sequence is 15 residues long. The variable domain in full, completed from reference TRBV7-9 and TRBJ2-5, reads DTGVSQNPRHKITKRGQNVTFRCDPISEHNRLYWYRQTLGQGPEFLTYFQNEAQLEKSRLLSDRFSAERPKGSFSTLEIQRTEQGDSAMYLCASSLTTDTQETQYFGPGTRLLVL.